In its sample, the clone carrying this TCR beta chain was seen once. Its antigen is not known. If patients had autoimmune disease history or systemic immunosuppression, they were excluded. The assay was immunoSEQ multiplex PCR, and TCRdb's table has in-frame clones only and misses some. The top ten hold less than 6% of the sample, which has some 62,000 clones, about 89% seen once. This sample was included in a study of OX40 agonist ivuxolimab in advanced cancers. Study as a whole: The dose-escalation group included hepatocellular carcinoma, melanoma, renal cell carcinoma and head and neck cancer. Overall study findings and caveats: CD4+ T cells averaged fewer expanded clones than CD8+ T cells. Low levels of normalized T-cell clonal expansion also appeared in some nonresponders.

Trimming took 0 bases from V and 6 from J, leaving 10 bases between them. Germline CDR1 and CDR2: SGHDT and YYEEEE. The CDR3 is 13 amino acids. The clonotype originates from an adult with an advanced solid tumor such as melanoma, head and neck, liver or kidney cancer. The rearrangement joins TRBV5-6 to TRBJ2-7; D unresolved. Sequenced here: CD4+ or CD8+ T cells sorted from blood, sampled in a trial of the OX40 agonist ivuxolimab. This chain's CDR3 is CASSLVWRSEQYF. The DNA of the CDR3 is TGTGCCAGCAGCTTGGTCTGGCGTAGCGAGCAGTACTTC.